The 22 T cell receptor beta chains presented below share a single source sample, sequenced in a study of blood T cell repertoires in COVID-19. Repertoires were generated with immunoSEQ multiplex PCR, while TCRdb's copy carries only in-frame clones and drops some. The sample has approximately 170,000 clones, 84% seen once. The sequencing input was PBMCs or T cells enriched from blood (not recorded which). The receptors were gathered from a woman aged 45-60 years who had recovered from COVID-19.

This chain connects TRBV7-2 to TRBJ2-7, with 9 nucleotides matching TRBD1. The V segment lost 5 bases and the J segment 2 bases; nucleotides outside the gene matches: 7. The CDR3 length is 15 residues. In germline, CDR1 is SGHTA, CDR2 FQGNSA. CDR3 region: CASSTTGTGPYEQYF. The CDR3 DNA follows: TGTGCCAGCAGCACAACCGGGACAGGGCCCTACGAGCAGTACTTC.

The chain couples TRBV6-2 or TRBV6-3 to TRBJ1-5, with 9 positions matching TRBD1. Losses at the gene ends were 4 bases for V and 3 bases for J; bases not matched to a gene: 4. The CDR3 length is 15 residues. Germline V CDR1 and CDR2: MNHEY, SVGEGT. The CDR3 DNA follows: TGTGCCAGCAGTTGGGACAGGGCGGACAATCAGCCCCAGCATTTT. Its protein product is CASSWDRADNQPQHF.

The V call is TRBV7-9, the J call TRBJ1-1, with TRBD1 matching 11 bases. Trimming cost V 2 bases and J 1 base; bases outside gene matches: 3. The germline V gene has CDR1 SEHNR and CDR2 FQNEAQ (reference sequence). CDR3 length equals 16 residues. CDR3 DNA: TGTGCCAGCAGCTTACGGACAGGGGGCGCGAACACTGAAGCTTTCTTT. The encoded protein is CASSLRTGGANTEAFF. Drawing the rest from reference TRBV7-9 and TRBJ1-1, the complete variable domain is DTGVSQNPRHKITKRGQNVTFRCDPISEHNRLYWYRQTLGQGPEFLTYFQNEAQLEKSRLLSDRFSAERPKGSFSTLEIQRTEQGDSAMYLCASSLRTGGANTEAFFGQGTRLTVV.

This clone was counted once. The chain links TRBV6-5 to TRBJ2-1; TRBD2 matches at 8 bases. The CDR3 consists of 16 residues. Germline V gene data show CDR1 as MNHEY and CDR2 as SVGAGI. V shed 2 bases and J 2 bases; nucleotides not matched to a gene: 5. The CDR3, as DNA: TGTGCCAGCAGTTACGGTGTAGCGGGGACCTACAATGAGCAGTTCTTC. Residues: CASSYGVAGTYNEQFF.

The chain couples TRBV4-3 to TRBJ2-6, with a weak D call TRBD1 (5 bases). This CDR3 region has 15 residues. Germline V lookup: CDR1 LGHNA, CDR2 YSLEER. Trimming shortened V by 5 bases and J by 2 bases, and 10 bases separated the two germline ends. The CDR3, as DNA: TGCGCCAGCAGCGCCCAGGGCCCTGGGGCCAACGTCCTGACTTTC. Translating gives CASSAQGPGANVLTF.

Here the CDR3 DNA reads TGTGCCAGTAGTCCCACAGGGTTAGCGTTCGAGCAGTACTTC. This encodes CASSPTGLAFEQYF. This chain connects TRBV19 to TRBJ2-7, with D perhaps TRBD1 (6 bases). Germline-derived CDR1 and CDR2 are LNHDA and SQIVND (reference sequence). Trimming left V 5 bases short and J 6 bases short, with 17 bases between. There are 14 residues in the CDR3.

The chain carries TRBV29-1 and TRBJ2-7; the match to TRBD1 covers 10 bases. The length of the CDR3 is 14 residues. V lost 7 bases, J lost 5 bases, and 11 bases stayed unmatched. Germline CDR1 reads SQVTM; CDR2 reads ANQGSEA. CDR3 sequence reads: CSAVWGQGNHEQYF. CDR3 coding DNA: TGCAGCGCCGTTTGGGGACAGGGGAACCACGAGCAGTACTTC.

J is TRBJ1-1 and V is TRBV27; D possibly corresponds to TRBD1 (5 bases). Per the germline V gene, CDR1 is MNHEY and CDR2 is SMNVEV (reference sequence). The CDR3 loop spans 14 amino acids. Trimming left V 2 bases short and J 0 bases short, with 7 bases between. This CDR3 reads CASSLLGVNTEAFF. CDR3 DNA: TGTGCCAGCAGTTTACTAGGGGTGAACACTGAAGCTTTCTTT.

The chain combines TRBV5-4 with TRBJ2-5; TRBD2 agrees at 12 bases. This CDR3 has 13 residues. V lost 7 bases and J lost 4; bases outside the gene matches: 2. Germline CDR1 is SGHNT and CDR2 is YYREEE (reference sequence). The CDR3 is CASGLAGRETQYF. The CDR3 DNA sequence: TGTGCCAGCGGACTAGCGGGGCGAGAGACCCAGTACTTC. Full variable domain (missing parts from reference TRBV5-4 and TRBJ2-5): ETGVTQSPTHLIKTRGQQVTLRCSSQSGHNTVSWYQQALGQGPQFIFQYYREEENGRGNFPPRFSGLQFPNYSSELNVNALELDDSALYLCASGLAGRETQYFGPGTRLLVL.

The chain recombines TRBV7-9 with TRBJ2-2; D is possibly TRBD2 (5 bases). V was clipped by 5 bases and J by 2 bases, with 15 bases between them. This CDR3 is built from 16 residues. Germline V lookup: CDR1 SEHNR, CDR2 FQNEAQ (reference sequence). CDR3 coding DNA: TGTGCCAGCAGCGTCGAGGGAGTGATTAACACCGGGGAGCTGTTTTTT. Its protein is CASSVEGVINTGELFF.

The chain recombines TRBV28 with TRBJ2-2, with D uncertain. The CDR3 is made up of 12 amino acids. V gave up 6 bases and J gave up 7 bases, with 9 bases separating them. Germline CDR1 and CDR2: MDHEN and SYDVKM. CDR3 DNA sequence: TGTGCCAGCAGCTCAATCGGCGGGGAGCTGTTTTTT. Amino acids: CASSSIGGELFF. Full variable domain (remainder filled in from reference TRBV28 and TRBJ2-2): DVKVTQSSRYLVKRTGEKVFLECVQDMDHENMFWYRQDPGLGLRLIYFSYDVKMKEKGDIPEGYSVSREKKERFSLILESASTNQTSMYLCASSSIGGELFFGEGSRLTVL.

The chain uses TRBV5-1 and TRBJ2-7, with 8 bases lining up with TRBD1. The CDR3 is 15 amino acids. Trimming cost V 5 bases and J 3 bases; bases outside gene matches: 10. Germline CDR1 and CDR2: SGHRS and YFSETQ. Here the CDR3 reads CASRPGTGNHYEQYF. CDR3 nucleotides: TGCGCCAGCAGGCCCGGGACAGGAAACCACTACGAGCAGTACTTC.

V and J are TRBV19 and TRBJ1-5, with D perhaps matching TRBD1 (6 bases). Trimming cost V 6 bases and J 0 bases, with 21 bases left between them. Germline V gene sequence: CDR1 LNHDA, CDR2 SQIVND (reference sequence). The CDR3 totals 18 residues. CDR3 sequence: CASRRGRGLGDSNQPQHF. The CDR3 nucleotides are TGTGCCAGTAGACGGGGCAGGGGACTAGGGGATAGCAATCAGCCCCAGCATTTT.

This clone was seen a single time. This sequence joins TRBV19 and TRBJ1-1, with 11 bases fitting TRBD1. The CDR3 extends over 20 amino acids. J was trimmed by 0 bases and V by 3 bases; bases with no gene match: 15. Germline assignment: CDR1 LNHDA and CDR2 SQIVND (reference sequence). For the CDR3, the DNA is TGTGCCAGTAGTATCGGGGACAGGGGGTGGGTCTCCAATCTGAACACTGAAGCTTTCTTT. This codes for CASSIGDRGWVSNLNTEAFF.

This chain links TRBV4-2 with TRBJ1-6; 9 bases align to TRBD1. The trim removed 0 bases at V and 9 bases at J, leaving 3 bases unmatched. The CDR3 totals 15 residues. Germline lookup yields CDR1 LGHNA and CDR2 YNFKEQ. The CDR3 region has the DNA TGTGCCAGCAGCCAAGACGGACAGGGGATTTCACCCCTCCACTTT. Amino acid sequence: CASSQDGQGISPLHF.

The V call is TRBV6-5, the J call TRBJ1-4, with unresolved D. Germline V gene sequence: CDR1 MNHEY, CDR2 SVGAGI. V gave up 6 bases and J gave up 4 bases, with 15 bases separating them. The CDR3 consists of 15 residues. The CDR3 DNA reads TGTGCCAGCAGGGCCGGCGGTTTTAGTAATGAAAAACTGTTTTTT. It is translated as CASRAGGFSNEKLFF.

The chain recombines TRBV30 with TRBJ1-5; D is undetermined. Per the germline V gene, CDR1 is GTSNPN and CDR2 is SVGIG (reference sequence). CDR3 size: 11 residues. V lost 2 bases and J lost 6, with 5 bases in between. The CDR3 DNA sequence: TGTGCCTGGAGTCGCGTTCAGCCCCAGCATTTT. This gives the protein CAWSRVQPQHF.

The chain links TRBV10-3 to TRBJ2-7; no clear D. V lost 5 bases, J lost 2 bases, and 10 bases lay in between. CDR1 and CDR2 from the germline V gene are ENHRY and SYGVKD. This CDR3 spans 13 amino acids. In DNA form, the CDR3 reads TGTGCCATCAGTCCTGGCCAGGCCTACGAGCAGTACTTC. Encoded protein: CAISPGQAYEQYF.

The sample holds one count of this clone. The V call is TRBV5-4, the J call TRBJ1-1; D not certain. This CDR3 has 11 amino acids. The germline V and J ends were trimmed by 0 bases and 9 bases, with 6 bases remaining between them. The germline gives CDR1 SGHNT, CDR2 YYREEE (reference sequence). CDR3 region: CASSLDKKAFF. CDR3 nucleotide sequence: TGTGCCAGCAGCTTGGACAAGAAAGCTTTCTTT.

A few counts support this clone. This chain links TRBV5-6 with TRBJ2-3; unclear D gene. Germline-derived CDR1 and CDR2 are SGHDT and YYEEEE. This CDR3 region has 13 residues. V was trimmed by 5 bases and J by 2 bases, leaving 9 bases between them. Here the CDR3 DNA reads TGTGCCAGCAGGTTCTTCCCCACAGATACGCAGTATTTT. Protein product: CASRFFPTDTQYF.

The J gene is TRBJ1-4, the V gene TRBV5-5, with D perhaps TRBD1 (5 bases). V gave up 4 bases and J gave up 6 bases, with 16 bases separating them. Germline assignment: CDR1 SGHKS and CDR2 YYEKEE (reference sequence). This CDR3 spans 15 amino acids. The CDR3 sequence: CASSPSGALDEKLFF. The CDR3 DNA follows: TGTGCCAGCAGCCCCTCTGGGGCGCTTGATGAAAAACTGTTTTTT.

The chain has TRBV20-1 and TRBJ1-1; the D is unclear. The V end was cut by 3 bases, the J end by 2 bases, with 7 bases between. Per germline, CDR1 DFQATT and CDR2 SNEGSKA (reference sequence). CDR3 length: 12 residues. The DNA of the CDR3 is TGCAGTGCTAGTAAAGCTAACACTGAAGCTTTCTTT. Its translation is CSASKANTEAFF.